The 30 T cell receptor beta chains given below trace back to one sample, sequenced in a study of CD8+ T cells in alopecia areata. Extraction and reverse transcription of RNA yielded cDNA as the sequencing template. Measured with immunoSEQ multiplex PCR; TCRdb has only the in-frame clones, and not every one. The sample contains about 150,000 clones, 45% to 60% of which appear only once. Input material: CD4+ T cells sorted from blood. The source of these receptors is a human donor in good health.

This clone is a singleton in its sample. One end of the junction does not line up with germline, which may come from a read error. The chain has TRBV10-3 and TRBJ2-7, with no clear D. CDR3 length: 16 amino acids. Looked up from germline, CDR1 is ENHRY and CDR2 is SYGVKD. The CDR3 DNA sequence: TGTGCCATCAGTGAGAAGTGGGCCCTAGTCTCCCACGAGCAGTACTTC. Translating it yields CAISEKWALVSHEQYF.

The CDR3 region has the DNA TGTGCCAGCGCAAGGGGTTACAATGAGCAGTTCTTC. As protein: CASARGYNEQFF. The chain recombines TRBV6-1 with TRBJ2-1; D may be TRBD1 (5 bases). The germline V gene encodes CDR1 MNHNS and CDR2 SASEGT. This CDR3 contains 12 residues. Trimming stripped 8 bases from V and 4 bases from J, with 9 bases between.

This clone was recorded at least ten times. J is TRBJ1-4 and V is TRBV29-1; 7 positions agree with TRBD1. Germline assignment: CDR1 SQVTM and CDR2 ANQGSEA. After removal of 2 bases from V and 8 bases from J, the junction contained 5 bases not matched to a gene. The CDR3 runs to 13 residues. CDR3 sequence: CSVESSGGEKLFF. CDR3 in DNA: TGCAGCGTTGAATCCTCAGGGGGAGAAAAACTGTTTTTT. The full variable domain, with the rest looked up from reference TRBV29-1 and TRBJ1-4, is SAVISQKPSRDICQRGTSLTIQCQVDSQVTMMFWYRQQPGQSLTLIATANQGSEATYESGFVIDKFPISRPNLTFSTLTVSNMSPEDSSIYLCSVESSGGEKLFFGSGTQLSVL.

There are a few counts of this clone. The chain employs TRBV7-2 and TRBJ1-5, with TRBD1 identical over 7 bases. This CDR3 contains 15 residues. Losses at the gene ends were 5 bases for V and 3 bases for J; bases not matched to a gene: 7. Germline V gene sequence: CDR1 SGHTA, CDR2 FQGNSA. CDR3 protein: CASSEYRGLNQPQHF. DNA for the CDR3: TGTGCCAGCAGCGAGTACAGGGGACTCAATCAGCCCCAGCATTTT.

The rearrangement joins TRBV30 to TRBJ1-1; tentatively, D is TRBD1 (5 bases). With 5 bases removed from V and 1 base from J, the gap between germline ends came to 14 bases. The CDR3 runs 14 residues. Germline-derived CDR1 and CDR2 are GTSNPN and SVGIG (reference sequence). CDR3 protein: CAWGGSPPNTEAFF. The CDR3 nucleotides are TGTGCCTGGGGGGGTTCGCCACCGAACACTGAAGCTTTCTTT.

This chain uses TRBV7-8 with TRBJ2-7; 8 bases are a match to TRBD2. CDR3 size: 17 residues. J gave up 2 bases and V 5 bases, and 14 bases lay outside the gene matches. Germline lookup yields CDR1 SGHVS and CDR2 FQNEAQ. CDR3 residues: CASSDRPTSGTTYEQYF. The DNA of the CDR3 is TGTGCCAGCAGCGACCGCCCCACTAGCGGCACTACCTACGAGCAGTACTTC.

The genes are TRBV4-1 and TRBJ1-1, with unresolved D. Between the trimmed V and J ends, which lost 3 bases and 4 bases, there was a span of 12 bases. From germline, CDR1 is MGHRA and CDR2 YSYEKL. The CDR3 extends over 14 amino acids. The CDR3: CASSQPTESTEAFF. The CDR3 DNA reads TGCGCCAGCAGCCAGCCCACGGAGAGCACTGAAGCTTTCTTT.

The chain has TRBV7-2 and TRBJ2-5; TRBD2 aligns across 7 bases. The germline V gene encodes CDR1 SGHTA and CDR2 FQGNSA. V was pared by 6 bases and J by 2 bases, with 3 bases of the junction left unmatched. This CDR3 is built from 13 residues. The CDR3 coding sequence is TGTGCCAGCAGACCGGGAGGTCAAGAGACCCAGTACTTC. This translates into CASRPGGQETQYF.

The V call is TRBV5-6, the J call TRBJ2-7; possibly TRBD1 for D (6 bases). V lost 1 base, J lost 7 bases, and 24 bases lay in between. The CDR3 has 17 residues. Germline V gene data show CDR1 as SGHDT and CDR2 as YYEEEE. CDR3 amino acids: CASSLTSLWDILTEQYF. CDR3 DNA sequence: TGTGCCAGCAGCTTGACGTCTCTGTGGGACATCCTAACGGAGCAGTACTTC. Filled out from reference TRBV5-6 and TRBJ2-7, the complete variable domain reads DAGVTQSPTHLIKTRGQQVTLRCSPKSGHDTVSWYQQALGQGPQFIFQYYEEEERQRGNFPDRFSGHQFPNYSSELNVNALLLGDSALYLCASSLTSLWDILTEQYFGPGTRLTVT.

The chain joins TRBV13 to TRBJ2-3; possibly TRBD1 for D (6 bases). The CDR3 runs to 17 residues. The germline V gene has CDR1 PRHDT and CDR2 FYEKMQ (reference sequence). V lost 2 bases, J lost 2 bases, and 17 bases lay in between. CDR3 loop: CASSLRPGHLITDTQYF. The CDR3 DNA reads TGTGCCAGCAGCTTACGCCCGGGACACTTAATCACAGATACGCAGTATTTT.

V is TRBV30 and J is TRBJ1-2; TRBD1 might be the D (5 bases). Germline-derived CDR1 and CDR2 are GTSNPN and SVGIG (reference sequence). V gave up 5 bases and J gave up 4 bases, with 11 bases separating them. The CDR3 loop spans 12 amino acids. The CDR3 reads CAWLGGGYGYTF. The CDR3 DNA follows: TGTGCCTGGCTCGGGGGTGGCTATGGCTACACCTTC.

The chain carries TRBV4-2 and TRBJ1-2; tentatively, D is TRBD1 (5 bases). Germline values: CDR1 LGHNA, CDR2 YNFKEQ. V lost 3 bases and J lost 6, with 8 bases in between. The CDR3 is made up of 12 amino acids. The CDR3 is CASSQFRDGYTF. Here the CDR3 DNA reads TGTGCCAGCAGCCAGTTCAGGGATGGCTACACCTTC.

V usage is TRBV13 and J usage is TRBJ2-3, with no clear D. Between the trimmed V and J ends, which lost 1 base and 2 bases, there was a span of 16 bases. From germline, CDR1 is PRHDT and CDR2 FYEKMQ (reference sequence). The CDR3 extends over 17 amino acids. CDR3 in DNA: TGTGCCAGCAGCTTAGTTGGGTGGGGAACATCCACAGATACGCAGTATTTT. It translates to CASSLVGWGTSTDTQYF.

The V call is TRBV7-9, the J call TRBJ1-5; 7 nucleotides agree with TRBD1. CDR1 is SEHNR, CDR2 FQNEAQ, per germline (reference sequence). The CDR3 covers 14 residues. The V gene end was trimmed by 3 bases and the J gene end by 5 bases; junction bases not matched to a gene: 4. CDR3 region: CASSLDQGDQPQHF. CDR3 nucleotides: TGTGCCAGCAGCTTGGATCAGGGGGATCAGCCCCAGCATTTT.

This clone came up a few times. The J gene is TRBJ1-1, the V gene TRBV29-1; D not resolved. Germline V gives CDR1 SQVTM, CDR2 ANQGSEA. Trimming took 7 bases from V and 0 from J, leaving 9 bases between them. This CDR3 has 12 residues. The CDR3 sequence: CSARHLNTEAFF. The CDR3 DNA follows: TGCAGCGCCCGACACCTGAACACTGAAGCTTTCTTT.

This clone occurred a few times. The V call is TRBV29-1, the J call TRBJ2-5, with 15 bases identical to TRBD2. After removal of 6 bases from V and 7 bases from J, the junction contained 9 bases not matched to a gene. From germline, CDR1 is SQVTM and CDR2 ANQGSEA. The CDR3 contains 15 residues. CDR3 DNA sequence: TGCAGCGTAAAGGGACTAGCGGGAGGCGAGGGGACCCAGTACTTC. Translated: CSVKGLAGGEGTQYF.

This chain links TRBV14 with TRBJ2-4, with a weak D call TRBD2 (5 bases). Germline V CDR1 and CDR2: SGHDN, FVKESK. V was cut by 0 bases and J by 6 bases, with 9 bases left in between. The CDR3 totals 14 residues. CDR3 DNA: TGTGCCAGCAGCCAAGAGCGCGGGTTAAACATTCAGTACTTC. It is translated as CASSQERGLNIQYF.

This clone was counted between two and nine times. The CDR3 sequence is CASRETGSTEAFF. As DNA, the CDR3 is TGTGCCAGCAGGGAGACAGGGAGCACTGAAGCTTTCTTT. The V and J genes are TRBV7-9 and TRBJ1-1; 7 positions agree with TRBD1. This CDR3 is 13 amino acids long. Germline lookup yields CDR1 SEHNR and CDR2 FQNEAQ (reference sequence). V was clipped by 6 bases and J by 4 bases; unmatched bases: 5.

The chain joins TRBV4-1 to TRBJ2-5; TRBD2 aligns across 7 bases. This CDR3 is 14 amino acids long. The trim removed 2 bases at V and 5 bases at J, leaving 5 bases unmatched. CDR1 and CDR2 (germline): MGHRA, YSYEKL. CDR3 nucleotide sequence: TGCGCCAGCAGCCAAACGGGAGCGGGGGAGACCCAGTACTTC. It encodes CASSQTGAGETQYF.

The J gene is TRBJ2-1, the V gene TRBV29-1; 10 nucleotides line up with TRBD1. There are 14 residues in the CDR3. The trim removed 5 bases at V and 5 bases at J, leaving 6 bases unmatched. Germline CDR1 is SQVTM and CDR2 is ANQGSEA. The CDR3 sequence is CSVPRGTGDNEQFF. CDR3 sequence (DNA): TGCAGCGTTCCTAGGGGGACAGGGGACAATGAGCAGTTCTTC.

V and J are TRBV27 and TRBJ1-2; no firm D call. Trimming shortened V by 7 bases and J by 3 bases, and 15 bases separated the two germline ends. The CDR3 has 14 amino acids. The germline V gene encodes CDR1 MNHEY and CDR2 SMNVEV (reference sequence). The CDR3 region has the DNA TGTGCCAGCACCTCCAGGAGGGAACACTATGGCTACACCTTC. It yields the protein CASTSRREHYGYTF.

Concerning this clone: The sample has other DNA sequences that encode this CDR3 too. This chain links TRBV5-1 with TRBJ2-7; TRBD1 agrees at 8 bases. V gave up 0 bases and J gave up 1 base; unmatched junction bases: 0. The CDR3 consists of 14 residues. Germline V gene data show CDR1 as SGHRS and CDR2 as YFSETQ. The DNA of the CDR3 is TGCGCCAGCAGCTTGGGACAGGGGTCCTACGAGCAGTACTTC. It translates to CASSLGQGSYEQYF.

This clone occurred a few times. The chain links TRBV7-2 to TRBJ2-3, with D tentatively TRBD1 or TRBD2 (5 bases each). The CDR3 has 15 amino acids. The ends were cut back, 5 bases at V and 8 bases at J, with 20 bases in the middle. The V gene's germline CDR1 is SGHTA and CDR2 FQGNSA. CDR3 bases: TGTGCCAGCAGCGTCACCGGGACCCGGTCCGGTACGCAGTATTTT. It encodes CASSVTGTRSGTQYF.

V and J are TRBV2 and TRBJ2-1; D gene uncertain. Trimming removed 6 bases from V and 4 bases from J, with 10 bases in between. The CDR3 loop spans 13 amino acids. The germline gives CDR1 SNHLY, CDR2 FYNNEI. CDR3 nucleotide sequence: TGTGCCAGCAGGGCAGGAACTTACAATGAGCAGTTCTTC. Its translation: CASRAGTYNEQFF. Variable domain in full (rest from reference TRBV2 and TRBJ2-1): EPEVTQTPSHQVTQMGQEVILRCVPISNHLYFYWYRQILGQKVEFLVSFYNNEISEKSEIFDDQFSVERPDGSNFTLKIRSTKLEDSAMYFCASRAGTYNEQFFGPGTRLTVL.

This clone occurred a few times. CDR3 coding DNA: TGCAGCGTTTCCCTAACAGGGGTACGTTATGGCTACACCTTC. This sequence encodes CSVSLTGVRYGYTF. The chain has TRBV29-1 and TRBJ1-2, with TRBD1 identical over 7 bases. This CDR3 spans 14 amino acids. Germline-derived CDR1 and CDR2 are SQVTM and ANQGSEA. The junction had 11 bases not matched to a gene; V was cut back by 5 bases and J by 5 bases.

Only a few counts were recorded for this clone. This chain joins TRBV6-1 and TRBJ2-7; D is perhaps TRBD2 (5 bases). Germline lookup yields CDR1 MNHNS and CDR2 SASEGT. Trimming pared 7 bases from V and 2 bases from J, leaving 12 bases between. The CDR3 is 13 amino acids. The CDR3 sequence is CASTRDSTYEQYF. DNA for the CDR3: TGTGCCAGCACCCGGGATTCAACCTACGAGCAGTACTTC.

This clone was observed a few times. The J gene is TRBJ2-4, the V gene TRBV11-1; 7 positions agree with TRBD1. Trimming cost V 5 bases and J 8 bases; bases outside gene matches: 12. The CDR3 contains 15 residues. Germline CDR1 and CDR2: SGHAT and FQDESV (reference sequence). CDR3 sequence: CASSRTGHSLDIQYF. The CDR3 DNA is TGTGCCAGCAGCAGGACAGGCCATTCTTTGGACATTCAGTACTTC.

J is TRBJ2-1 and V is TRBV13, with D tentatively TRBD1 or TRBD2 (6 bases each). The CDR3 is made up of 15 amino acids. Germline CDR1 reads PRHDT; CDR2 reads FYEKMQ (reference sequence). Trimming pared 1 base from V and 7 bases from J, leaving 14 bases between. In DNA form, the CDR3 reads TGTGCCAGCAGCTTAGCGCAATGGAGGGGGAATGAGCAGTTCTTC. As protein: CASSLAQWRGNEQFF. Complete variable domain (other parts from reference TRBV13 and TRBJ2-1): AAGVIQSPRHLIKEKRETATLKCYPIPRHDTVYWYQQGPGQDPQFLISFYEKMQSDKGSIPDRFSAQQFSDYHSELNMSSLELGDSALYFCASSLAQWRGNEQFFGPGTRLTVL.

The rearrangement joins TRBV29-1 to TRBJ2-1, with TRBD2 identical over 12 bases. The germline V gene encodes CDR1 SQVTM and CDR2 ANQGSEA. The CDR3 runs to 16 residues. V lost 0 bases and J lost 12; bases outside the gene matches: 12. In DNA form, the CDR3 reads TGCAGCGTTGAAGATTATAGCGGACTAGCGGGATGGGGGCAGTTCTTC. It is translated as CSVEDYSGLAGWGQFF.

The genes are TRBV4-1 and TRBJ2-5, with D perhaps TRBD1 (6 bases). CDR1 and CDR2 (germline): MGHRA, YSYEKL. V was pared by 0 bases and J by 4 bases, with 12 bases between. The CDR3 totals 15 residues. The CDR3 DNA follows: TGCGCCAGCAGCCAAGAAGGAACAGGGCGAGAGACCCAGTACTTC. Amino acids: CASSQEGTGRETQYF.